Listed below are T cell receptor beta chains from one sample, sequenced in a study of blood T cell repertoires in COVID-19. Sequencing used immunoSEQ multiplex PCR; TCRdb keeps in-frame clones, though not all of them. The sample carries under 300,000 clones, approximately 92% recorded once. The sequenced material came from peripheral blood. These TCRs come from a woman in her 40s who had recovered from COVID-19. Both conserved end residues are part of each CDR3. A D gene is named only where the DNA matches it firmly. Rows give clone size only sometimes, using once, few, many, or a class for an expanded clone.

j_call d_call clone_size v_call cdr3_aa cdr3_nt
TRBJ2-7 TRBD2 - TRBV28 CASRVAGATYEQYF TGTGCCAGCAGAGTAGCGGGGGCCACCTACGAGCAGTACTTC
TRBJ2-6 - - TRBV19 CASSIQGSGANVLTF TGTGCCAGTAGCATACAGGGCTCTGGGGCCAACGTCCTGACTTTC
TRBJ2-3 TRBD2 - TRBV6-2/TRBV6-3 CASSSPTPLAGGVDTQYF TGTGCCAGCAGTTCTCCGACCCCCCTAGCGGGGGGGGTAGATACGCAGTATTTT
TRBJ2-1 TRBD2 - TRBV3-1/TRBV3-2 CASSRSGGAFGEQFF TGTGCCAGCAGCCGTAGCGGGGGGGCATTTGGTGAGCAGTTCTTC
TRBJ1-4 - - TRBV4-3 CASSQAGGGPNEKLFF TGCGCCAGCAGCCAAGCCGGGGGGGGACCTAATGAAAAACTGTTTTTT
TRBJ2-2 - once TRBV27 CASSPNPPGGRSGELFF TGTGCCAGCAGTCCCAACCCTCCCGGGGGACGGAGCGGGGAGCTGTTTTTT
TRBJ2-1 TRBD2 once TRBV25-1 CASTKPGLAAYNEQFF TGTGCCAGCACCAAACCGGGACTAGCGGCTTACAATGAGCAGTTCTTC
TRBJ1-2 TRBD1 - TRBV7-2 CASSLAWTGTPNYGYTF TGTGCCAGCAGCTTAGCGTGGACAGGGACTCCTAACTATGGCTACACCTTC
TRBJ2-5 - - TRBV6-5 CASTTAWTEETQYF TGTGCCAGCACCACTGCTTGGACAGAAGAGACCCAGTACTTC
TRBJ1-6 - once TRBV7-2 CASSQISYNSPLHF TGTGCCAGCAGTCAGATCTCCTATAATTCACCCCTCCACTTT
TRBJ2-1 - - TRBV7-6 CASSYGTSYNEQFF TGTGCCAGCAGCTATGGGACAAGCTACAATGAGCAGTTCTTC
TRBJ2-5 - - TRBV30 CAWSRGARLSRETQYF TGTGCCTGGAGCAGGGGGGCGCGTCTTTCTAGAGAGACCCAGTACTTC
TRBJ1-5 - - TRBV12-3/TRBV12-4 CASRHNNQPQHF TGTGCCAGCAGACATAATAATCAGCCCCAGCATTTT
TRBJ1-6 - few TRBV7-6 CASSSGEGFNSPLHF TGTGCCAGCAGCTCAGGGGAGGGGTTTAATTCACCCCTCCACTTT
TRBJ2-1 - few TRBV5-5 CASSLYREQFF TGTGCCAGCAGCTTGTACCGGGAGCAGTTCTTC
TRBJ2-7 TRBD2 - TRBV7-2 CASSLTRGFSYEQYF TGTGCCAGCAGCCTTACGCGGGGGTTCTCCTACGAGCAGTACTTC
TRBJ2-7 - - TRBV19 CASSIARDYEQYF TGTGCCAGTAGTATAGCCCGCGACTACGAGCAGTACTTC
TRBJ1-1 - - TRBV5-6 CASSLVRGEAFF TGTGCCAGCAGCTTGGTTCGGGGTGAAGCTTTCTTT
TRBJ2-1 TRBD2 - TRBV2 CASSWTSGGHNEQFF TGTGCCAGCAGCTGGACTAGCGGGGGACACAATGAGCAGTTCTTC
TRBJ2-1 TRBD2 - TRBV9 CASSAPGGGVNEQFF TGTGCCAGCAGCGCCCCGGGCGGGGGGGTCAATGAGCAGTTCTTC
TRBJ1-5 - - TRBV16 CASRPGGNQPQHF TGTGCCAGCAGACCCGGGGGCAATCAGCCCCAGCATTTT
TRBJ2-3 - - TRBV19 CASSIGHFRDTQYF TGTGCCAGTAGTATCGGACATTTTCGAGATACGCAGTATTTT
TRBJ2-5 TRBD2 - TRBV6-1 CASSELGGGPQETQYF TGTGCCAGCAGTGAATTGGGCGGGGGGCCGCAAGAGACCCAGTACTTC
TRBJ2-5 TRBD2 - TRBV20-1 CSRASGETQYF TGCAGTCGGGCTAGCGGGGAGACCCAGTACTTC
TRBJ1-1 TRBD1 - TRBV24-1 CATSDKPPGTGGPRAEAFF TGTGCCACCAGTGACAAACCCCCCGGGACAGGGGGCCCTAGGGCTGAAGCTTTCTTT
TRBJ1-4 - - TRBV5-4 CASSFGAGENEKLFF TGTGCCAGCAGCTTCGGCGCAGGGGAAAATGAAAAACTGTTTTTT
TRBJ1-2 - - TRBV6-5 CASSYEGTNYGYTF TGTGCCAGCAGTTACGAGGGAACCAACTATGGCTACACCTTC
TRBJ1-5 TRBD1 - TRBV27 CASSLNFGQGNQPQHF TGTGCCAGCAGTTTAAACTTTGGACAGGGCAATCAGCCCCAGCATTTT
TRBJ1-1 - - TRBV5-4 CASSTPQDLNTEAFF TGTGCCAGCAGCACCCCGCAGGATCTAAACACTGAAGCTTTCTTT
TRBJ2-3 - - TRBV2 CASRGASTDTQYF TGTGCCAGCCGCGGAGCCAGCACAGATACGCAGTATTTT
TRBJ2-1 TRBD1 - TRBV6-7 CASSTGGRDDYNEQFF TGTGCCAGCAGTACAGGGGGCAGGGACGACTACAATGAGCAGTTCTTC
TRBJ2-3 - - TRBV28 CASSSFGNPSTDTQYF TGTGCCAGCAGTTCCTTCGGGAACCCGAGCACAGATACGCAGTATTTT
TRBJ2-1 TRBD1 - TRBV19 CASSSDRGYEQFF TGTGCCAGTAGTAGTGACAGGGGGTATGAGCAGTTCTTC
TRBJ1-6 TRBD1 - TRBV28 CASSLGTGLSPLHF TGTGCCAGCAGTTTAGGGACAGGGCTCTCACCCCTCCACTTT
TRBJ2-5 TRBD1 - TRBV7-9 CASSTRQGQETQYF TGTGCCAGCAGCACCCGACAGGGGCAAGAGACCCAGTACTTC
TRBJ2-1 TRBD2 - TRBV13 CASSLGTGGDYNEQFF TGTGCCAGCAGCTTAGGTACTGGGGGGGATTACAATGAGCAGTTCTTC
TRBJ2-7 TRBD1 - TRBV11-2 CASSLEERTGFRYEQYF TGTGCCAGCAGCTTAGAGGAGAGGACAGGGTTTAGGTACGAGCAGTACTTC
TRBJ2-4 - - TRBV19 CASSEGAKNIQYF TGTGCCAGCTCGGAGGGGGCCAAAAACATTCAGTACTTC
TRBJ2-2 TRBD2 - TRBV19 CASSIAAGVTGELFF TGTGCCAGTAGTATAGCTGCGGGAGTAACCGGGGAGCTGTTTTTT
TRBJ1-1 - - TRBV4-1 CASSQEAEGFEAFF TGCGCCAGCAGCCAAGAAGCGGAGGGTTTTGAAGCTTTCTTT
TRBJ1-1 - - TRBV7-9 CASSLDPGGTEAFF TGTGCCAGCAGCCTCGACCCAGGAGGGACTGAAGCTTTCTTT
TRBJ1-6 - - TRBV14 CASKWSSGSPLHF TGTGCCAGCAAGTGGTCATCAGGCTCACCCCTCCACTTT
TRBJ2-1 - - TRBV24-1 CATSDPVPGDNEQFF TGTGCCACCAGTGACCCCGTCCCCGGAGACAATGAGCAGTTCTTC
TRBJ2-1 - - TRBV11-2 CASSLWQGSYNEQFF TGTGCCAGCAGCTTATGGCAGGGTTCCTACAATGAGCAGTTCTTC
TRBJ2-7 - - TRBV5-1 CASSLSPGLLYEQYF TGCGCCAGCAGCTTGAGTCCGGGGTTACTCTACGAGCAGTACTTC